This TCR beta chain stems from a study of blood T cell repertoires in COVID-19. Study background: From T cells, B-cell-depleted T cells, or PBMCs came the material, which was cDNA or gDNA.

The length of the CDR3 is 16 residues. Germline assignment: CDR1 MGHDK and CDR2 SYGVNS. V lost 3 bases to trimming and J lost 2 bases, with 13 bases between them. The study recruited people aged about 18 to 89 years across some 23 US areas. Cohort allocation depended upon clinical history that participants reported. Original analysis: The authors estimated nucleated cell counts from reference gene primer amplification. Sequencing used immunoSEQ multiplex PCR; TCRdb keeps in-frame clones, though not all of them. The D gene and trimming were derived from the DNA, and the V and J assignments and clone size from that table. The sample records about 400,000 clones, around 90% being singletons.

What was sequenced was PBMCs or T cells enriched from blood (not recorded which). The clonotype originates from a woman aged 40-49 years with acute COVID-19. The chain uses TRBV25-1 and TRBJ1-4; D uncertain. CDR3 nucleotide sequence: TGTGCCAGCAGTGAGATTACAGCACCCACTAATGAAAAACTGTTTTTT. Protein sequence: CASSEITAPTNEKLFF.